These T cell receptor beta chains were read from a single sample in a study of T cells in Graves' hyperthyroidism and ophthalmopathy. TCRdb itself ran the multiplex PCR reads through MiXCR, one entry per CDR3 protein. Among roughly 650,000 distinct CDR3 sequences listed, around 16% were seen once. Sequenced: blood. These TCRs come from a woman in her 40s with Graves' ophthalmopathy. Each CDR3 is given with its conserved first and last residue. The order of the fields is J gene, clone size, D gene, V gene, CDR3 DNA, CDR3 protein. A D gene is named only where the DNA matches it firmly. Part of the rows lack a size; the others show once, few, many or a class for expanded clones.

>TRBJ1-2|many|.|TRBV5-6
TGTGCCAGCAGCTTGTGGCCGGGAGGCTACACCTTC
CASSLWPGGYTF
>TRBJ1-6|.|.|TRBV9
TGTGCCAGCAGCGCTGGGACACCCGATAATTCACCCCTCCACTTT
CASSAGTPDNSPLHF
>TRBJ2-5|.|.|TRBV5-1
TGCGCCAGCAGCCCGCGGGGCTTTGAGACCCAGTACTTC
CASSPRGFETQYF
>TRBJ2-7|few|.|TRBV15
TGTGCCACCGGGGTCGGCTACGAGCAGTACTTC
CATGVGYEQYF
>TRBJ2-5|few|TRBD2|TRBV20-1
TGCAGTCTCCGGCTAGCGGCGAAGCCCGACCAAGAGACCCAGTACTTC
CSLRLAAKPDQETQYF
>TRBJ1-1|many|TRBD1|TRBV6-1
TGTGCCAGCAAATTCACAGGGGGCGCGACTGAAGCTTTCTTT
CASKFTGGATEAFF
>TRBJ2-2|many|TRBD2|TRBV12-3/TRBV12-4
TGTGCCAGCAGTTTAGGCGGGAGTAACACCGGGGAGCTGTTTTTT
CASSLGGSNTGELFF
>TRBJ2-4|.|.|TRBV18
TGTGCCAGCTCACCACAGGGAAAAAACATTCAGTACTTC
CASSPQGKNIQYF
>TRBJ2-5|.|.|TRBV4-1
TGCGCCAGCAGCCAAGGGACGCCAGGGGCTACCCGGTCTGAGACCCAGTACTTC
CASSQGTPGATRSETQYF
>TRBJ2-1|.|.|TRBV28
TGTGCCAGCAGTCCTCCGGGACCTCCCAGAAATGAGCAGTTCTTC
CASSPPGPPRNEQFF
>TRBJ1-1|few|.|TRBV29-1
TGCAGCGCCAATCCGGGACTCAACACTGAAGCTTTCTTT
CSANPGLNTEAFF
>TRBJ2-2|many|.|TRBV12-3/TRBV12-4
TGTGCCAGCAGTTTAGGGCGGACCGGGGAGCTGTTTTTT
CASSLGRTGELFF
>TRBJ2-1|many|.|TRBV2
TGTGCCAGCGGTGAGGGGTTCCTCGGTGAGAATGAGCAGTTCTTC
CASGEGFLGENEQFF
>TRBJ1-1|many|TRBD1|TRBV5-1
TGCGCCAGCAGCCTCGGACAGGGCAGGATGAACACTGAAGCTTTCTTT
CASSLGQGRMNTEAFF